The entry below describes one T cell receptor (beta chain). Its antigen is undetermined. This entry belongs to a study of CD8 T cells in ankylosing spondylitis. Points from the study as a whole: According to the report, clones linked to the disease were significantly enriched in matched synovial fluid samples taken from ankylosing spondylitis patients. Reactive arthritis synovial fluid and blood were previously reported to contain some motif variants.

V gave up 5 bases and J gave up 0 bases; unmatched junction bases: 5. The germline gives CDR1 SGHAT, CDR2 FQNNGV. The CDR3 runs to 16 residues. TCRdb recomputed calls from the 5' RACE reads with MiXCR, one row per CDR3 protein. The data show around 340,000 distinct CDR3 sequences, 14% to 15% seen once. Sample: blood, either unsorted or a sorted T cell fraction (not recorded which). The receptor's source is a male donor with ankylosing spondylitis or in good health (not recorded which). This sequence joins TRBV11-2 and TRBJ2-1; 9 bases map to TRBD1. The CDR3 sequence is CASSPSDRGSYNEQFF. The CDR3 DNA sequence: TGTGCCAGCAGCCCGTCGGACAGGGGCTCCTACAATGAGCAGTTCTTC.